This T cell receptor beta chain is from a study of blood T cell repertoires in COVID-19. Background on the study: Sites across the United States, Italy and Spain contributed samples from acute and convalescent COVID-19. The analysed material was cDNA or gDNA that came from T cells, B-cell-depleted T cells, or PBMCs.

Participant ages covered about 18 to 89 years across around 25 US areas. Authors' processing steps: How many nucleated cells were present was estimated from reference gene primer amplification. The method was immunoSEQ multiplex PCR; TCRdb's version includes in-frame clones alone and lacks a portion of them. V, J and clone size derive from that table, while D and trimming were established from the DNA sequence. The table has 360,000 or so clones, roughly 80% seen once; the top ten hold about 5%. The receptor comes from a woman aged 45-65 years who had recovered from COVID-19. Source material: PBMCs or T cells enriched from blood (not recorded which).

CDR3 DNA sequence: TGTGCCAGCAGCTTAGCGGGCGTTAACTATGGCTACACCTTC. Residues: CASSLAGVNYGYTF. The V call is TRBV7-9, the J call TRBJ1-2; D ambiguous. V lost 0 bases and J 1 base, leaving 6 bases between the germline ends. CDR3 length: 14 residues. Germline V gene lookup returns CDR1 SEHNR and CDR2 FQNEAQ (reference sequence).